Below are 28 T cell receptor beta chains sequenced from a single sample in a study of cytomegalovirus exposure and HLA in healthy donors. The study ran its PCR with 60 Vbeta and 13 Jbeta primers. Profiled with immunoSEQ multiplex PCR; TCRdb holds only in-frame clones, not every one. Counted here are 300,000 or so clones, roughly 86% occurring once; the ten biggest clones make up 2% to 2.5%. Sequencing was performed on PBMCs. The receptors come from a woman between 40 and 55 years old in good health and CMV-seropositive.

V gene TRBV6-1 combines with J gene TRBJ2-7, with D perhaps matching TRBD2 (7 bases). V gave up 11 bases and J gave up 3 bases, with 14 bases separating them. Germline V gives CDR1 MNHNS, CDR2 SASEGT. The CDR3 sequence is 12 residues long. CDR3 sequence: CAGGADYYEQYF. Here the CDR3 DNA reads TGTGCCGGGGGGGCCGATTACTACGAGCAGTACTTC.

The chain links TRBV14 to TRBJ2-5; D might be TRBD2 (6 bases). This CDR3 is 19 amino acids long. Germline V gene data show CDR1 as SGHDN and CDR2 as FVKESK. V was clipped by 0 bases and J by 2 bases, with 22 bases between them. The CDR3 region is CASSQDQYSVGGLQETQYF. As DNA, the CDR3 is TGTGCCAGCAGCCAAGATCAGTATAGTGTGGGGGGTCTGCAAGAGACCCAGTACTTC.

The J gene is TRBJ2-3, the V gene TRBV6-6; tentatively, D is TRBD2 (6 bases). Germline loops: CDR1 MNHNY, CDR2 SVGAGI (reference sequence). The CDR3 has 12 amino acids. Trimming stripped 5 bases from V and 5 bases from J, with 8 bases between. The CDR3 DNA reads TGTGCCAGCAGTCAAGCGGGAGATACGCAGTATTTT. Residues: CASSQAGDTQYF.

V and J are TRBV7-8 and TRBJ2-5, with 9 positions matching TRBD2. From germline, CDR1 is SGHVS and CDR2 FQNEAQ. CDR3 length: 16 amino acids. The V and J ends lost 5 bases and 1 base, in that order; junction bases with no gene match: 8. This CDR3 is CASSPPSGVPQETQYF. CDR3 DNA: TGTGCCAGCAGCCCGCCTAGCGGGGTCCCCCAAGAGACCCAGTACTTC.

As DNA, the CDR3 is TGTGCCAGCAGTTGGGACTCCCTAGCCTACGAGCAGTACTTC. It translates to CASSWDSLAYEQYF. The chain recombines TRBV6-6 with TRBJ2-7; D possibly corresponds to TRBD2 (6 bases). Trimming took off 4 bases at V and 2 bases at J, with 12 bases between the two ends. This CDR3 has 14 amino acids. CDR1 MNHNY and CDR2 SVGAGI come from the germline V gene (reference sequence).

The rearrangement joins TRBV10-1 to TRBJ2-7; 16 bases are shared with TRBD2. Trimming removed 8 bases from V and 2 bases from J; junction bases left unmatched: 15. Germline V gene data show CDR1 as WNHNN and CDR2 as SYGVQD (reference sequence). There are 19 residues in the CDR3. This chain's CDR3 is CASRALPGLAGGPTYEQYF. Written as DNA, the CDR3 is TGCGCCAGCCGGGCGCTCCCGGGACTAGCGGGAGGGCCAACCTACGAGCAGTACTTC.

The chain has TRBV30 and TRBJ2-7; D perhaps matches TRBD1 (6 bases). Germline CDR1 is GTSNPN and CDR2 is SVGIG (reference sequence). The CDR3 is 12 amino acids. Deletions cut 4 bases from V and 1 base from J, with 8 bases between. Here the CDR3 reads CAWTDSSYEQYF. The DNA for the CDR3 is TGTGCCTGGACGGACAGTTCCTACGAGCAGTACTTC.

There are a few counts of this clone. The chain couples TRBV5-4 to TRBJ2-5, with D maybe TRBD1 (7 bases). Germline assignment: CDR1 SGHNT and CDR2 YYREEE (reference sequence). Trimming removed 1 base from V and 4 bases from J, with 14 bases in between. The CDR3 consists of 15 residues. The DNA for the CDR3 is TGTGCCAGCAGCTTGCTCCGACAGGGAGGAGAGACCCAGTACTTC. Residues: CASSLLRQGGETQYF.

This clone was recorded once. The CDR3 nucleotides are TGTGCCAGCGGACAAACAGATAATCAGCCCCAGCATTTT. This gives the protein CASGQTDNQPQHF. V is TRBV6-6 and J is TRBJ1-5, with TRBD1 as a possible D gene (5 bases). This CDR3 region has 13 residues. The germline gives CDR1 MNHNY, CDR2 SVGAGI (reference sequence). V lost 8 bases and J 4 bases, leaving 12 bases between the germline ends.

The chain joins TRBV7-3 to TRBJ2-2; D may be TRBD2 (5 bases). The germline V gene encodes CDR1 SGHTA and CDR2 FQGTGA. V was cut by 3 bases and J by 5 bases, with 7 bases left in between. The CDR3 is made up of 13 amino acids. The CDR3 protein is CASSLRATGELFF. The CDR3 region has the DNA TGTGCCAGCAGCTTGAGGGCTACCGGGGAGCTGTTTTTT.

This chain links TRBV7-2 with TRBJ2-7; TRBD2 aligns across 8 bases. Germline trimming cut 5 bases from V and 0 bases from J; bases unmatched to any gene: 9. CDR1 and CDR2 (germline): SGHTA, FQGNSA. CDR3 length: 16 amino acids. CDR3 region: CASSQPGTRSSYEQYF. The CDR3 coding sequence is TGTGCCAGCAGCCAACCCGGGACTAGGAGCTCCTACGAGCAGTACTTC. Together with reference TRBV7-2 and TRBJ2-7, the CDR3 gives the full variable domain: GAGVSQSPSNKVTEKGKDVELRCDPISGHTALYWYRQSLGQGLEFLIYFQGNSAPDKSGLPSDRFSAERTGGSVSTLTIQRTQQEDSAVYLCASSQPGTRSSYEQYFGPGTRLTVT.

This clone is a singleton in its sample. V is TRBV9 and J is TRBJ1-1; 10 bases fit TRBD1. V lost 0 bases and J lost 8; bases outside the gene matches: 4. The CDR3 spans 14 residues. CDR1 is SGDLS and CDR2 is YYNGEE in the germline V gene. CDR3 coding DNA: TGTGCCAGCAGCGTAGAACCGGACAGGGGGGAAGCTTTCTTT. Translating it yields CASSVEPDRGEAFF.

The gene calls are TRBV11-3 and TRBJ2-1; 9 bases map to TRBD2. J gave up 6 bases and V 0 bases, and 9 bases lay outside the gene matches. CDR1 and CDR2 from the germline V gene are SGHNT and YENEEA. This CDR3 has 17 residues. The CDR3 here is CASSLDPGLAGRNEQFF. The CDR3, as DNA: TGTGCCAGCAGCTTAGATCCGGGACTAGCCGGGCGCAATGAGCAGTTCTTC.

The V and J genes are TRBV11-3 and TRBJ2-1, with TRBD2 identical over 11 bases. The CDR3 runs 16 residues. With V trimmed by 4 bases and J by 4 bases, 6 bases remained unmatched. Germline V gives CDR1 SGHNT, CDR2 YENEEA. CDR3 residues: CASSSVAGGTYNEQFF. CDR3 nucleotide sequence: TGTGCCAGCAGCTCTGTAGCGGGAGGGACATACAATGAGCAGTTCTTC. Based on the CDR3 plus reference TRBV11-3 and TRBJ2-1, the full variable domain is EAGVVQSPRYKIIEKKQPVAFWCNPISGHNTLYWYLQNLGQGPELLIRYENEEAVDDSQLPKDRFSAERLKGVDSTLKIQPAELGDSAVYLCASSSVAGGTYNEQFFGPGTRLTVL.

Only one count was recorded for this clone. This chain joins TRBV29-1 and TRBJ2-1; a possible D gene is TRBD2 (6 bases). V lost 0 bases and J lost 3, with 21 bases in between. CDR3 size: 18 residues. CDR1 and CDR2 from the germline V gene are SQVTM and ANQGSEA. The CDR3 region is CSVEDFGGTLANYNEQFF. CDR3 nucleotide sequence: TGCAGCGTTGAAGATTTTGGGGGAACCCTAGCGAACTACAATGAGCAGTTCTTC.

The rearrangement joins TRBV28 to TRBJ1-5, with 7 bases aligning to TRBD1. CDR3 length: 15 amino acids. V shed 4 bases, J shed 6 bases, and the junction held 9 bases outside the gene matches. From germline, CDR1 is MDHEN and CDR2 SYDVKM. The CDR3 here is CASSSGRAGGQPQHF. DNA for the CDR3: TGTGCCAGCAGTTCCGGTAGGGCAGGGGGTCAGCCCCAGCATTTT.

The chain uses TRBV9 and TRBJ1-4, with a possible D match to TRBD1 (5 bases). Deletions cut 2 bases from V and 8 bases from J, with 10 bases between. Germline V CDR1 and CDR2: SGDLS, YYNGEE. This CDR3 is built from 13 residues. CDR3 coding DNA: TGTGCCAGCAGCGTTGGGGGGGACGAAAAACTGTTTTTT. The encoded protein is CASSVGGDEKLFF.

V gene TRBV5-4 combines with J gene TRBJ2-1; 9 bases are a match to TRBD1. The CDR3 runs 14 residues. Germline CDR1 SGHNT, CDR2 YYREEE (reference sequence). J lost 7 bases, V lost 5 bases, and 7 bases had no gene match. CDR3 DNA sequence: TGTGCCAGCAGTACAGGGGGCTTGGGTAATGAGCAGTTCTTC. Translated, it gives CASSTGGLGNEQFF.

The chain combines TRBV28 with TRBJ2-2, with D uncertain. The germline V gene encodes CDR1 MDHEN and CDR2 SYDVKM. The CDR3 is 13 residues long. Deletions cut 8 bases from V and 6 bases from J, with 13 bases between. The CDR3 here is CASLTSASGELFF. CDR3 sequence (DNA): TGTGCCAGCCTGACTTCAGCGTCCGGGGAGCTGTTTTTT. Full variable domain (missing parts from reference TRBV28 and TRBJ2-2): DVKVTQSSRYLVKRTGEKVFLECVQDMDHENMFWYRQDPGLGLRLIYFSYDVKMKEKGDIPEGYSVSREKKERFSLILESASTNQTSMYLCASLTSASGELFFGEGSRLTVL.

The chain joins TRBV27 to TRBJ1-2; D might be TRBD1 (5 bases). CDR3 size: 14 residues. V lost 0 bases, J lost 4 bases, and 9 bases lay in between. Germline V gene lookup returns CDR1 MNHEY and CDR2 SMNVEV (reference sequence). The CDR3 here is CASSLSLGAYGYTF. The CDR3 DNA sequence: TGTGCCAGCAGTTTATCGTTAGGGGCCTATGGCTACACCTTC.

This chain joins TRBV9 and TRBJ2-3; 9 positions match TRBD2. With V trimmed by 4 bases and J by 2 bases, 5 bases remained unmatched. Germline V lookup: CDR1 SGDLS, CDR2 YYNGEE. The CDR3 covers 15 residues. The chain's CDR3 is CASSLGTSITDTQYF. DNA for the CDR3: TGTGCCAGCAGCCTCGGGACTAGCATCACAGATACGCAGTATTTT.

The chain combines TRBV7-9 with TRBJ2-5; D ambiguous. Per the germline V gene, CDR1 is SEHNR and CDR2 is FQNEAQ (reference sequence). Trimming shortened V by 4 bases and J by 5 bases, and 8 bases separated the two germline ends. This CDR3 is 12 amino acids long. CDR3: CASSSGWETQYF. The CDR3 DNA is TGTGCCAGCAGCTCCGGGTGGGAGACCCAGTACTTC.

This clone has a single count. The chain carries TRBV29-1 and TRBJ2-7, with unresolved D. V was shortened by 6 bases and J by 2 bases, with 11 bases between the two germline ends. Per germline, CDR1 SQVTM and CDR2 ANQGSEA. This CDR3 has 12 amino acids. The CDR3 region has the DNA TGCAGCGTCGACACCGAAACCTACGAGCAGTACTTC. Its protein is CSVDTETYEQYF.

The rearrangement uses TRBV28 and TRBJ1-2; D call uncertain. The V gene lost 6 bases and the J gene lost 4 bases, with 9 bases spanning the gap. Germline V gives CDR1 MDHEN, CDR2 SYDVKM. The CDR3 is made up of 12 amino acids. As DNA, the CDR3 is TGTGCCAGCAGGAGTAGCGGCTATGGCTACACCTTC. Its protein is CASRSSGYGYTF.

The CDR3 here is CASSRWDLAGGPHTGELFF. The CDR3 coding sequence is TGCGCCAGCAGCCGATGGGATCTAGCGGGAGGACCCCACACCGGGGAGCTGTTTTTT. J is TRBJ2-2 and V is TRBV4-3, with TRBD2 matching over 11 bases. CDR3 length equals 19 residues. Per the germline V gene, CDR1 is LGHNA and CDR2 is YSLEER. Unmatched junction bases numbered 13, after V lost 4 bases and J lost 3 bases.

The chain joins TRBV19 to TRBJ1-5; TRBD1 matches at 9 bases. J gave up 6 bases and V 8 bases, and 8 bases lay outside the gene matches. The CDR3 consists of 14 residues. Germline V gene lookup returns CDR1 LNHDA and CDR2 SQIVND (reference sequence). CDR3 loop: CASQDRGRGQPQHF. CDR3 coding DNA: TGTGCCAGTCAGGACAGGGGACGTGGTCAGCCCCAGCATTTT.

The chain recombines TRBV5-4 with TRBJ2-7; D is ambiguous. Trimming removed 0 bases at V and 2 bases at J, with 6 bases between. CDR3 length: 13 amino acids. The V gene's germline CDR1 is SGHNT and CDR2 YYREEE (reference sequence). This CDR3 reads CASSLEQTYEQYF. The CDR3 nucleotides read TGTGCCAGCAGCTTGGAACAGACCTACGAGCAGTACTTC.

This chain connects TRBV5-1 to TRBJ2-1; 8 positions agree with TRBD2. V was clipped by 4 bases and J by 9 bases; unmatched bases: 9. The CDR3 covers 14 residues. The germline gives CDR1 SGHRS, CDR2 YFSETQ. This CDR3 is CASSIETSVGEQFF. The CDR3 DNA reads TGCGCCAGCAGCATAGAGACTAGCGTGGGTGAGCAGTTCTTC.